This TCR beta chain was found in a study of blood T cell repertoires in COVID-19. Study in general: The United States, Italy and Spain were the sources of the acute and convalescent COVID-19 samples. T cells, B-cell-depleted T cells, or PBMCs provided the cDNA or gDNA that served as material.

The CDR3 contains 16 residues. With 1 base clipped from V and 0 bases from J, the junction kept 4 bases outside the gene matches. CDR1 is SEHNR, CDR2 FQNEAQ, per germline (reference sequence). Using immunoSEQ multiplex PCR, the repertoire was profiled, and TCRdb retains in-frame clones only, with some absent. The repertoire holds 50,000 to 75,000 clones, roughly 86% seen once, with roughly 1.4% in the top ten. The V and J genes are TRBV7-9 and TRBJ2-3; 7 bases are shared with TRBD1. Sequences were obtained from peripheral blood. This receptor was obtained from a man aged 60 to 75 with acute or convalescent COVID-19. In DNA form, the CDR3 reads TGTGCCAGCAGCTTAGGAGGGGGCCTTAGCACAGATACGCAGTATTTT. Its protein is CASSLGGGLSTDTQYF.